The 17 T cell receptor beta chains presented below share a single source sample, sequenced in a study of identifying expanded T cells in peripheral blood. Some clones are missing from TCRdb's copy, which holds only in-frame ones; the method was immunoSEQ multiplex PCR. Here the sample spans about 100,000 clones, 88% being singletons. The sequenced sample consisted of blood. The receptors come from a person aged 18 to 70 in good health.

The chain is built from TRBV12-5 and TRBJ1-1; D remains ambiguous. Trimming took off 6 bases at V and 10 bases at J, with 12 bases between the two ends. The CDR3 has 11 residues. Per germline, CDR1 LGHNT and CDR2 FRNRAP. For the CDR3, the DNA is TGTGCTAGTGGACCCTGCAGTGGAGCTTTCTTT. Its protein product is CASGPCSGAFF.

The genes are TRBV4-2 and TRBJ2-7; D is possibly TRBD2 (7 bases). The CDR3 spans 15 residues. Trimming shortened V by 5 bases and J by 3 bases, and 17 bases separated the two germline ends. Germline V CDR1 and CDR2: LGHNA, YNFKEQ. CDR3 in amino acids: CASSVLGGTSYEQYF. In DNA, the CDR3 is TGTGCCAGCAGCGTATTGGGAGGGACAAGCTACGAGCAGTACTTC.

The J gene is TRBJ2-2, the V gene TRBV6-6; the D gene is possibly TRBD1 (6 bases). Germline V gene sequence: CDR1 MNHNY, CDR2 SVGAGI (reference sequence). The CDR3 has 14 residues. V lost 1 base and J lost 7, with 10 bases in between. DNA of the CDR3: TGTGCCAGCAGTTACTTACAGGGTCTCGGGGAGCTGTTTTTT. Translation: CASSYLQGLGELFF.

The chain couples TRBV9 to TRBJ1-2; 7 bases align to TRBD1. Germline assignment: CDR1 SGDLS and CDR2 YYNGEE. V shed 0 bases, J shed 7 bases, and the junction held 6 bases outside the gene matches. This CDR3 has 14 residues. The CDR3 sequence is CASSVAGQVGGYTF. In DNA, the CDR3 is TGTGCCAGCAGCGTAGCTGGACAGGTCGGTGGCTACACCTTC.

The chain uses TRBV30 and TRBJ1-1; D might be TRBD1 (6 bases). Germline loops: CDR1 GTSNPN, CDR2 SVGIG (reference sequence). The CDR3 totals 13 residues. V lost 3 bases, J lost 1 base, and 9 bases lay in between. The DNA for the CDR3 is TGTGCCTGGAGCCCCAGGGGGAACACTGAAGCTTTCTTT. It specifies CAWSPRGNTEAFF.

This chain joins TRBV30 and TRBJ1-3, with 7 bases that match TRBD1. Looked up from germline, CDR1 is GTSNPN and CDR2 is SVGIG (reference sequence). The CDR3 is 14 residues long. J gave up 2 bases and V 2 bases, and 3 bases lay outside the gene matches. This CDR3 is CAWSIGTAGNTIYF. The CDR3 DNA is TGTGCCTGGAGTATCGGGACAGCTGGAAACACCATATATTTT.

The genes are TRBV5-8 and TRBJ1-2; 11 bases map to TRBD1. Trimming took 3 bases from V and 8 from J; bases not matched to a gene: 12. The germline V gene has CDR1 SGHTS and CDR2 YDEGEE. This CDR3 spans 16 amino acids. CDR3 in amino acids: CASSSYRTGGWTGYTF. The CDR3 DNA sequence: TGTGCCAGCAGCTCTTACCGGACAGGGGGCTGGACGGGCTACACCTTC.

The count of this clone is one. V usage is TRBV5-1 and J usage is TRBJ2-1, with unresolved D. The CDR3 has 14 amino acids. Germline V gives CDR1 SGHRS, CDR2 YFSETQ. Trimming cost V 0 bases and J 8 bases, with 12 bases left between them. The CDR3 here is CASSLAVSLDEQFF. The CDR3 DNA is TGCGCCAGCAGCTTGGCCGTGTCGCTCGATGAGCAGTTCTTC.

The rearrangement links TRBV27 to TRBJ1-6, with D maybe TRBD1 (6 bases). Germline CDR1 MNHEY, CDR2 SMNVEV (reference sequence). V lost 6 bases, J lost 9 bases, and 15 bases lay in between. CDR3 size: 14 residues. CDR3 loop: CASRPETGFSPLHF. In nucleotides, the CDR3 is TGTGCCAGCAGGCCAGAAACAGGGTTTTCACCCCTCCACTTT.

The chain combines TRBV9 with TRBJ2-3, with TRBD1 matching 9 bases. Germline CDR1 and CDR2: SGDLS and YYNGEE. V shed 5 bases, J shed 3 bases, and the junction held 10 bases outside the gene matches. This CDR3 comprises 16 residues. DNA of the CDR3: TGTGCCAGCAGTTCACTTGACAGGGGGGTTACAGATACGCAGTATTTT. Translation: CASSSLDRGVTDTQYF.

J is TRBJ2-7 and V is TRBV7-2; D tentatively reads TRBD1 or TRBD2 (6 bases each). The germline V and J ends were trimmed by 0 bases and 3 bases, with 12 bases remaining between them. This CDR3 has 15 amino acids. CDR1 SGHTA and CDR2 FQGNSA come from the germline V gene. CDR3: CASSLARGPFYEQYF. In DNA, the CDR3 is TGTGCCAGCAGCTTAGCCCGGGGGCCTTTCTACGAGCAGTACTTC.

The DNA of the CDR3 is TGTGCCAGCAGCGTAGGGGTTGCAGCGGGTCTCAGGTACTTC. It yields the protein CASSVGVAAGLRYF. The rearrangement joins TRBV9 to TRBJ2-4; possible D gene TRBD2, 6 bases. The CDR3 extends over 14 amino acids. Germline-derived CDR1 and CDR2 are SGDLS and YYNGEE. Trimming removed 0 bases at V and 15 bases at J, with 19 bases between.

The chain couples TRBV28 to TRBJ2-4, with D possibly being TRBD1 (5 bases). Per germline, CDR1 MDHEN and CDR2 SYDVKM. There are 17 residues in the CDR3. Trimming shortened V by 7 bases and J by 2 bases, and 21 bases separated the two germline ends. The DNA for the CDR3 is TGTGCCAGCATGCCCTACGGTCAGGGCAATTCCAAAAACATTCAGTACTTC. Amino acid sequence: CASMPYGQGNSKNIQYF. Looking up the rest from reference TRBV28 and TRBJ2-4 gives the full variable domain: DVKVTQSSRYLVKRTGEKVFLECVQDMDHENMFWYRQDPGLGLRLIYFSYDVKMKEKGDIPEGYSVSREKKERFSLILESASTNQTSMYLCASMPYGQGNSKNIQYFGAGTRLSVL.

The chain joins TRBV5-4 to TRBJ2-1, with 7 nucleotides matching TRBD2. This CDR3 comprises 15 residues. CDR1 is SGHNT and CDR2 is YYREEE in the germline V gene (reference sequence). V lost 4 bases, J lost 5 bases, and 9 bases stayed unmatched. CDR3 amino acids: CASSPTSDLNNEQFF. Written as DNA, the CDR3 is TGTGCCAGCAGCCCCACTAGCGACCTTAACAATGAGCAGTTCTTC.

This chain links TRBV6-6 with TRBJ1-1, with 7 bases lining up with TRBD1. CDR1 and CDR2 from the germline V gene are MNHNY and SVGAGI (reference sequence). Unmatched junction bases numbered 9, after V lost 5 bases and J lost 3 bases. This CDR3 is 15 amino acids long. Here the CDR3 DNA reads TGTGCCAGCAGTACAGAAACTCAGGGGGACACTGAAGCTTTCTTT. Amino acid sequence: CASSTETQGDTEAFF.

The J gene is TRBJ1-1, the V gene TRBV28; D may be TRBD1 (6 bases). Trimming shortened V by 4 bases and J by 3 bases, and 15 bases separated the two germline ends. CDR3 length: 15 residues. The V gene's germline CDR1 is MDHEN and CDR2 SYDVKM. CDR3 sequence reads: CASSSSQGLDTEAFF. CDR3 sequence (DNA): TGTGCCAGCAGTTCCTCACAGGGTCTGGACACTGAAGCTTTCTTT. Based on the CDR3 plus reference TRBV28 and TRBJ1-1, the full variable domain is DVKVTQSSRYLVKRTGEKVFLECVQDMDHENMFWYRQDPGLGLRLIYFSYDVKMKEKGDIPEGYSVSREKKERFSLILESASTNQTSMYLCASSSSQGLDTEAFFGQGTRLTVV.

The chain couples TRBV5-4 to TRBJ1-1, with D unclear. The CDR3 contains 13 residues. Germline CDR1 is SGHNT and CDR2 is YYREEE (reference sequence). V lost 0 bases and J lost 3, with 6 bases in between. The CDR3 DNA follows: TGTGCCAGCAGCTTGGGGTCGTACACTGAAGCTTTCTTT. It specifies CASSLGSYTEAFF.